This T cell receptor beta chain was sequenced during a study of beta chain features in type 1 diabetes (dated by TCRdb to 2017 to 2018). Study-level background: Patients and healthy donors did not differ in mean age, gender distribution, total cell number or subset yield. A total of about 100,000,000 sorted cells were examined across all samples, and RNA yield correlated strongly with the number of cells per subset. The study compared TCRB repertoires of sorted circulating CD4+ T cell subsets between recently diagnosed type 1 diabetes patients and matched healthy donors. Regulatory and stem cell-like memory subsets were isolated from only 8 patients and about eight healthy donors, whereas naive and central memory subsets came from all 30 or so donors.

On this clone itself: Its specific antigen is unknown. There are no base qualities to consult, and no much larger clone falls within one base.

The cysteine opens and the phenylalanine closes a CDR3 of 12 amino acids. Only CDR3 DNA is held: 36 bases, read in frame from base 1. Here V drops 4 bases and J drops 7 bases, and the junction holds 2 bases not matched to any gene. From a lookup of the germline V gene, CDR1 and CDR2 are SGHDT and YYEEEE. From each donor, a single peripheral blood sample of approximately 110 mL on average was drawn into heparinised tubes. A BD FACSAria II and a panel including CD45RO, CCR7, CD25, CD127, CD95 and CD27 were used to sort naive, central memory, regulatory and stem cell-like memory CD4+ T cells. A purity above 98% was achieved for all sorted populations. PBMCs were separated immediately by Lymphoprep density gradient centrifugation and were stained directly, without being cultured. So that batch effects would be minimized, each experiment stained and sorted samples in pairs, pairing one healthy donor with one patient.

The study at large found these results: Shorter templates might be favored by PCR, yet because patient and control samples were amplified and corrected together, any such skew would affect both groups equally. Because the HLA sub-analyses included only small numbers of individuals, any influence of HLA type on TCRB rearrangement was left unresolved. Naive, central memory and regulatory TCRB repertoires appeared more similar among patients than among healthy donors. Patients with type 1 diabetes made fewer insertions and deleted more nucleotides at VDJ recombination sites, implying thymic rearrangement abnormalities. Because cDNA rather than genomic DNA was sequenced, highly expressing activated cells could have been over-represented, although no difference in activation and CD3 levels was found between groups. A moderate but significant shortening of TCRB CDR3 length was observed in type 1 diabetes patients in all four CD4+ subsets.

The entire amount of isolated RNA was reverse transcribed using the High Capacity cDNA Reverse Transcription Kit, so the sequenced TCRB transcripts were expressed ones. Naive, central memory and regulatory T cell samples underwent deep immunoSEQ sequencing, averaging around 4 million total reads per sample. Sorted cells were lysed in RLT buffer and RNA was extracted with DNase-treated RNeasy Micro or Mini kits, depending on cell number. To prevent cross-contamination, every cell subset was processed on its own, while patient and healthy donor samples were processed together. The immunoSEQ multiplex PCR was used to amplify TCRB sequences from cDNA, generating 87-bp fragments that spanned the CDR3 region. Sequencing of the amplicons was performed on the Illumina HiSeq platform. Concerning the study's data processing: PCR bias was computationally corrected using synthetic template baselines, reads within Hamming distance 2 were collapsed, and singletons that could not be merged were discarded. Reads were aligned to IMGT to assign V, D and J genes, CDR3 length, and insertions or deletions at six rearrangement sites. Within each subset, clonotype counts were normalized to the number of sorted cells before true diversity and Gini coefficients were calculated with the tcR R package. Repertoire sharing was quantified using the overlap coefficient calculated on TCRB nucleotide sequences. Out-of-frame TCRB sequences from naive cells were analyzed to stand in for the pre-selection repertoire. TCRdb retrieved this table from immuneACCESS and kept in-frame rearrangements only. Not all clones are present; in checked studies, unresolved V genes account for under half, and no reason is known for the remainder. V and J calls and clone size are given by that table; D and trimming were obtained from the DNA. The table for this sample lists 970,000 or so clones; about a sixth of them were counted only once. The leading ten clones occupy 0.02% to 0.025% of the sample.

The chain was built from TRBV5-6 and TRBJ1-5, and 7 junctional nucleotides match TRBD1. The clonotype comes from a woman between 18 and 29 years old in good health. The specimen sequenced was naive CD4+ T cells from blood. The cell subset or site label corresponds to: true naive CD4+ T cells. CDR3 protein: CASSDREQPQHF. The DNA sequence is TGTGCCAGCAGCGACAGGGAACAGCCCCAGCATTTT. The reference TRBV5-6 and TRBJ1-5 proteins fill in what lies around the CDR3, so the full variable domain reads DAGVTQSPTHLIKTRGQQVTLRCSPKSGHDTVSWYQQALGQGPQFIFQYYEEEERQRGNFPDRFSGHQFPNYSSELNVNALLLGDSALYLCASSDREQPQHFGDGTRLSIL.